The 29 T cell receptor beta chains reported below all come from one sample, sequenced in a study of blood T cells in healthy people across ages. It was with a sample-barcoded 5' primer and a J-beta primer mix that a second PCR of about 6 to 12 cycles was run. One entry per CDR3 protein, called by TCRdb with MiXCR from the 5' RACE reads. The sample has about 840,000 distinct CDR3 sequences; about 29% are singletons. These sequences were also reported in another study, on T cells of mothers and their children.

The source material was blood. All receptors come from a middle-aged woman in good health.

This clonotype has at least ten counts. This chain connects TRBV20-1 to TRBJ2-7; 9 positions agree with TRBD1. After removal of 3 bases from V and 4 bases from J, the junction contained 4 bases not matched to a gene. The CDR3 contains 13 residues. Germline CDR1 reads DFQATT; CDR2 reads SNEGSKA (reference sequence). CDR3 protein: CSASHGTGYEQYF. The CDR3 region has the DNA TGCAGTGCTAGCCACGGGACAGGGTACGAGCAGTACTTC.

The chain combines TRBV9 with TRBJ1-6, with a weak D call TRBD1 (6 bases). CDR1 SGDLS and CDR2 YYNGEE come from the germline V gene. Trimming cost V 3 bases and J 7 bases, with 17 bases left between them. The CDR3 spans 16 residues. The CDR3 bases are TGTGCCAGCAGCGAGGGAGGGGGGGGTGGCAATTCACCCCTCCACTTT. This encodes CASSEGGGGGNSPLHF.

This chain connects TRBV2 to TRBJ2-7; a possible D gene is TRBD1 (6 bases). Germline values: CDR1 SNHLY, CDR2 FYNNEI. CDR3 size: 13 residues. Trimming took 3 bases from V and 3 from J, leaving 9 bases between them. The CDR3 DNA sequence: TGTGCCAGCAGTGATCAGACAGGCTACGAGCAGTACTTC. Translation gives CASSDQTGYEQYF.

This clonotype has just a few counts. This chain joins TRBV6-1 and TRBJ2-1; D may be TRBD2 (7 bases). CDR3 length: 16 residues. CDR1 MNHNS and CDR2 SASEGT come from the germline V gene. V dropped 0 bases and J dropped 6 bases, with 15 bases sitting between them. The DNA for the CDR3 is TGTGCCAGCAGTGAAGCAGGGGGGGCCACGGCCAATGAGCAGTTCTTC. This codes for CASSEAGGATANEQFF.

The chain carries TRBV29-1 and TRBJ1-1; perhaps TRBD1 as D (6 bases). This CDR3 has 13 residues. Germline lookup yields CDR1 SQVTM and CDR2 ANQGSEA. With 6 bases removed from V and 1 base from J, the gap between germline ends came to 12 bases. The CDR3 bases are TGCAGCGTGTCGGGGGCTCGGAACACTGAAGCTTTCTTT. Amino acid sequence: CSVSGARNTEAFF.

This clonotype was seen at least ten times. The CDR3 coding sequence is TGCAGTGCTAGCCCCGGGCAGGGAAACTCCTACGAGCAGTACTTC. It codes for CSASPGQGNSYEQYF. V usage is TRBV20-1 and J usage is TRBJ2-7; tentatively, D is TRBD1 (5 bases). Germline lookup yields CDR1 DFQATT and CDR2 SNEGSKA (reference sequence). With 3 bases removed from V and 0 bases from J, the gap between germline ends came to 15 bases. This CDR3 region has 15 residues.

This clonotype has only a few counts. V gene TRBV12-3 or TRBV12-4 combines with J gene TRBJ1-4, with 10 bases aligning to TRBD1. J lost 7 bases, V lost 6 bases, and 5 bases had no gene match. This CDR3 has 14 residues. CDR3 loop: CASSPGTGAEKLFF. The CDR3 nucleotides read TGTGCCAGCAGCCCTGGGACAGGGGCTGAAAAACTGTTTTTT.

The rearrangement uses TRBV5-1 and TRBJ1-1; possibly TRBD1 for D (5 bases). CDR1 is SGHRS and CDR2 is YFSETQ in the germline V gene. The CDR3 is 15 residues long. V was clipped by 4 bases and J by 6 bases, with 19 bases between them. The CDR3 nucleotides are TGCGCCAGCAGCCGCGGGGGGGAGGGATCCGCTGAAGCTTTCTTT. Translating gives CASSRGGEGSAEAFF.

In regard to this clonotype: At one boundary the junction diverges from the germline segment, which might be a read error. This chain uses TRBV4-1 with TRBJ2-1, with 9 bases aligning to TRBD2. CDR1 and CDR2 from the germline V gene are MGHRA and YSYEKL. The CDR3 is 17 amino acids. The CDR3 protein is CANSQDRAGGPGNEQFF. For the CDR3, the DNA is TGCGCCAACAGCCAAGATAGGGCGGGGGGGCCAGGGAATGAGCAGTTCTTC.

The V call is TRBV7-2, the J call TRBJ1-1; TRBD1 matches 9 bases. This CDR3 region has 15 residues. Trimming cost V 5 bases and J 5 bases; bases outside gene matches: 9. Germline CDR1 SGHTA, CDR2 FQGNSA. The CDR3 nucleotides are TGTGCCAGCAGCGCTACAGGGGGCAGTGTTACTGAAGCTTTCTTT. Protein sequence: CASSATGGSVTEAFF.

This clonotype was seen a few times. The CDR3 sequence: CASSLQVHNEQFF. CDR3 DNA sequence: TGTGCCAGTAGCCTACAGGTACACAATGAGCAGTTCTTC. This rearrangement joins TRBV19 to TRBJ2-1, with a possible D match to TRBD1 (5 bases). From germline, CDR1 is LNHDA and CDR2 SQIVND (reference sequence). The CDR3 extends over 13 amino acids. With 6 bases removed from V and 5 bases from J, the gap between germline ends came to 11 bases.

This clonotype showed up just once. This sequence may be a read error, since a much larger clone differs from it by one base. The J gene is TRBJ2-7, the V gene TRBV2; D may be TRBD2 (6 bases). Between the trimmed V and J ends, which lost 5 bases and 6 bases, there was a span of 14 bases. This CDR3 contains 13 residues. The germline CDR1 and CDR2 sequences are SNHLY and FYNNEI. CDR3 nucleotides: TGTGCCAGCAGTAGACTAGAGTCGGGCGAGCAGTACTTC. This translates into CASSRLESGEQYF.

In this sample, this clonotype turned up many times. The chain recombines TRBV12-3 or TRBV12-4 with TRBJ2-5; possible D gene TRBD1, 7 bases. The CDR3 is 15 amino acids. V shed 1 base and J shed 6 bases, with 15 bases lying between them. The CDR3 is CASSLEAQGGKTQYF. In nucleotides, the CDR3 is TGTGCCAGCAGTTTAGAGGCGCAGGGGGGAAAGACCCAGTACTTC.

This clonotype was detected a few times. CDR3 protein: CASRPDAGAVYNEQYF. The CDR3 DNA reads as TGTGCCAGCAGGCCTGACGCGGGGGCCGTATACAATGAGCAGTACTTC. The chain couples TRBV12-3 or TRBV12-4 to TRBJ2-1, with a tentative D call TRBD2 (7 bases). The J call may be in error: the DNA end matches TRBJ2-7 better. CDR3 size: 16 residues.

This clonotype was found many times. The rearrangement uses TRBV4-2 and TRBJ2-5; TRBD2 matches at 7 bases. V was pared by 1 base and J by 0 bases, with 8 bases of the junction left unmatched. The CDR3 extends over 17 amino acids. In germline, CDR1 is LGHNA, CDR2 YNFKEQ. The chain's CDR3 is CASSQGDLAVYQETQYF. The CDR3 DNA is TGTGCCAGCAGCCAAGGCGATCTAGCGGTGTACCAAGAGACCCAGTACTTC.

The chain combines TRBV7-9 with TRBJ2-3; 9 bases agree with TRBD2. The ends lost 6 bases at V and 5 bases at J; junction bases unmatched: 6. CDR3 size: 14 residues. Germline assignment: CDR1 SEHNR and CDR2 FQNEAQ (reference sequence). For the CDR3, the DNA is TGTGCCAGCAGGGCGGGGGGGCCGTTAGATACGCAGTATTTT. Translated: CASRAGGPLDTQYF.

V is TRBV20-1 and J is TRBJ1-5; D remains unclear. Germline loops: CDR1 DFQATT, CDR2 SNEGSKA (reference sequence). The CDR3 has 16 residues. This CDR3 is CSAPNPGFEGYQPQHF. As DNA, the CDR3 is TGCAGCGCCCCCAATCCGGGTTTCGAGGGCTATCAGCCCCAGCATTTT.

The genes are TRBV6-2 or TRBV6-3 and TRBJ2-1; 7 bases are a match to TRBD1. Germline assignment: CDR1 MNHEY and CDR2 SVGEGT. With V trimmed by 6 bases and J by 2 bases, 10 bases remained unmatched. The CDR3 extends over 16 amino acids. The CDR3 region is CASSYDREAAYNEQFF. CDR3 in DNA: TGTGCCAGCAGCTACGACAGGGAAGCTGCCTACAATGAGCAGTTCTTC.

The chain recombines TRBV29-1 with TRBJ1-1; 7 bases map to TRBD1. The CDR3 totals 14 residues. Unmatched junction bases numbered 8, after V lost 3 bases and J lost 4 bases. Germline lookup yields CDR1 SQVTM and CDR2 ANQGSEA. As DNA, the CDR3 is TGCAGCGTTGAGATATCCAGGGGGGGCACTGAAGCTTTCTTT. This codes for CSVEISRGGTEAFF.

The chain carries TRBV20-1 and TRBJ1-5, with TRBD1 as a possible D gene (6 bases). The germline V gene has CDR1 DFQATT and CDR2 SNEGSKA (reference sequence). The germline V and J ends were trimmed by 3 bases and 4 bases, with 10 bases remaining between them. This CDR3 comprises 13 residues. The CDR3 spells CSASQGLNQPQHF. CDR3 DNA sequence: TGCAGTGCTAGTCAGGGGCTTAATCAGCCCCAGCATTTT.

The genes are TRBV11-2 and TRBJ2-2, with D perhaps given as TRBD1 or TRBD2 (6 bases each). The CDR3 has 16 residues. Per germline, CDR1 SGHAT and CDR2 FQNNGV. V was trimmed by 3 bases and J by 0 bases, leaving 11 bases between them. DNA of the CDR3: TGTGCCAGCAGCTTGTGGGGGGCGTCGAACACCGGGGAGCTGTTTTTT. This codes for CASSLWGASNTGELFF.

Comment on this clonotype: One end of the junction does not line up with germline, which may come from a read error. The chain couples TRBV5-1 to TRBJ2-5, with D possibly being TRBD1 (6 bases). Germline CDR1 and CDR2: SGHRS and YFSETQ. The CDR3 spans 14 residues. CDR3 nucleotides: TGCGCCAGCAGCCCCGGACAGTACCAGGAGACCCAGTACTTC. Encoded protein: CASSPGQYQETQYF.

The chain uses TRBV5-8 and TRBJ2-7; 12 bases agree with TRBD2. The length of the CDR3 is 15 residues. Unmatched junction bases numbered 9, after V lost 4 bases and J lost 7 bases. Per germline, CDR1 SGHTS and CDR2 YDEGEE. CDR3 bases: TGTGCCAGCAGCCCTAGCGGGGGGGCCGGTATTGAGCAGTACTTC. Its protein is CASSPSGGAGIEQYF.

This sequence joins TRBV12-3 or TRBV12-4 and TRBJ2-4; D perhaps matches TRBD1 (5 bases). The end of the DNA fits TRBJ2-7 better, so the J call may be wrong. This CDR3 comprises 14 residues. The CDR3 loop reads CASRSDSFPYEQYF. The CDR3 DNA reads as TGTGCCAGCAGGTCTGACAGTTTTCCCTACGAGCAGTACTTC.

This clonotype was detected ten times or more. The chain recombines TRBV12-3 or TRBV12-4 with TRBJ2-1; D uncertain. V was clipped by 3 bases and J by 9 bases, with 15 bases between them. The CDR3 sequence is 14 residues long. The CDR3 DNA is TGTGCCAGCAGTTTTGGGCGTGGGGTAGGTGAGCAGTTCTTC. Translating it yields CASSFGRGVGEQFF.

This clonotype was found many times. CDR3 region: CASFSTLRGGKLFF. DNA of the CDR3: TGTGCCAGCTTTTCTACTCTTCGGGGCGGAAAACTGTTTTTT. The rearrangement uses TRBV12-3 or TRBV12-4 and TRBJ1-4; D is perhaps TRBD1 (5 bases). The length of the CDR3 is 14 residues. The V gene lost 8 bases and the J gene lost 10 bases, with 20 bases spanning the gap.

The sample holds a few counts of this clonotype. This chain uses TRBV2 with TRBJ1-1, with no clear D. The CDR3 has 14 residues. CDR1 and CDR2 (germline): SNHLY, FYNNEI. V lost 5 bases, J lost 3 bases, and 13 bases lay in between. CDR3 DNA: TGTGCCAGCAGTCCCATGGTCCGGGACACTGAAGCTTTCTTT. As protein: CASSPMVRDTEAFF.

This rearrangement joins TRBV20-1 to TRBJ2-1; a weak D match, TRBD1 (7 bases). V lost 0 bases to trimming and J lost 4 bases, with 13 bases between them. The CDR3 is made up of 15 amino acids. CDR1 and CDR2 from the germline V gene are DFQATT and SNEGSKA (reference sequence). The CDR3 sequence is CSARDPEGAYNEQFF. The CDR3, as DNA: TGCAGTGCTAGAGATCCGGAGGGGGCATACAATGAGCAGTTCTTC.

The V call is TRBV20-1, the J call TRBJ2-3; 11 bases line up with TRBD2. The germline V gene encodes CDR1 DFQATT and CDR2 SNEGSKA (reference sequence). The CDR3 covers 12 residues. The CDR3 protein is CRLAGATDTQYF. CDR3 DNA: TGCAGACTAGCGGGGGCCACAGATACGCAGTATTTT.